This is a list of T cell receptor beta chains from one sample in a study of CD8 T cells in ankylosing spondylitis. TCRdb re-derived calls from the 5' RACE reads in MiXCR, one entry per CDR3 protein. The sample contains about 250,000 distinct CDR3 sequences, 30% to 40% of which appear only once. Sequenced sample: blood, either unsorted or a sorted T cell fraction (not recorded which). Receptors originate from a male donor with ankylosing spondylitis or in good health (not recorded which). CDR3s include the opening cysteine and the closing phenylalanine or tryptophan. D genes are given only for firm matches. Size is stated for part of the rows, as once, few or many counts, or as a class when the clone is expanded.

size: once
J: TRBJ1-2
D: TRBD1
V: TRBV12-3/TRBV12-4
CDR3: CASSQGTGHGYTF
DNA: TGTGCCAGCAGCCAGGGGACAGGGCATGGCTACACCTTC

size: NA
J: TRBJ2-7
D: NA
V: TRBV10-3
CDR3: CAISAGSYEQYF
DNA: TGTGCCATCAGCGCAGGCTCCTACGAGCAGTACTTC

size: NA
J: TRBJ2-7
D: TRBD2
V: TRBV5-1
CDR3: CASSLAGTSSDTQQYF
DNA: TGCGCCAGCAGCTTGGCCGGGACTAGCTCCGATACGCAGCAGTACTTC

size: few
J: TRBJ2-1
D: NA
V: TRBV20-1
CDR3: CSARSGGSRGEQFF
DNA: TGCAGTGCTAGATCGGGGGGCTCAAGGGGTGAGCAGTTCTTC

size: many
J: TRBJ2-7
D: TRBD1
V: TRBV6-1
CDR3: CASRSGTGAYEQYF
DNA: TGTGCCAGCAGGTCCGGGACAGGAGCCTACGAGCAGTACTTC

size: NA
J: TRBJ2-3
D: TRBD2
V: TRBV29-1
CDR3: CSVRTSGGGTDTQYF
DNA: TGCAGCGTCAGGACTAGCGGGGGGGGCACAGATACGCAGTATTTT

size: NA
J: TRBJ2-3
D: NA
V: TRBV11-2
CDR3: CASSLQLGTDTQYF
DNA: TGTGCCAGCAGCCTCCAACTAGGCACAGATACGCAGTATTTT

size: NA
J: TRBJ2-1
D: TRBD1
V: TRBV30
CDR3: CAWSTTGVGQFF
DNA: TGTGCCTGGAGTACTACAGGGGTCGGGCAGTTCTTC

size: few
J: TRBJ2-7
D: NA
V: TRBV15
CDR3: CATSRRYDGYEQYF
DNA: TGTGCCACCAGCAGACGTTACGACGGGTACGAGCAGTACTTC

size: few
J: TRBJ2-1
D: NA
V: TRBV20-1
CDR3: CSASGDNSYNEQFF
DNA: TGCAGTGCTAGCGGGGACAACTCCTACAATGAGCAGTTCTTC